This TCR beta chain is drawn from a study of T cells in Graves' hyperthyroidism and ophthalmopathy (dated by TCRdb to about 2019). With respect to the entire study: Peripheral blood was collected at initial diagnosis, before any treatment. TCR V-J signatures able to tell the groups apart were searched for in a discovery cohort of approximately 95 patients, of whom around 42 had Graves' ophthalmopathy and under 65 had stable Graves' hyperthyroidism. An independent validation cohort of some 18 hyperthyroidism patients and 15 or so patients who later progressed to ophthalmopathy tested prospective prediction of ophthalmopathy. The approximately 98 discovery patients were randomly divided into training and test sets at a 7:3 ratio. Thyroid tissue and blood T-cell repertoires from about six Graves' hyperthyroidism patients were also compared in the study. Following sampling, methimazole starting at 30 mg daily was given to hyperthyroidism patients, and high-dose intravenous methylprednisolone was given to ophthalmopathy patients. According to the paper, TCR Vbeta CDR3 sequencing was carried out on 120 to 150 peripheral blood samples, which came from 40 to 45 ophthalmopathy, some 73 hyperthyroidism and about 17 progressor patients. Study-wide conclusions, independent of this receptor: Most expanded thyroid clonotypes (frequency above 0.001) were also detected in blood, suggesting blood repertoires may reflect thyroid immune responses. In validation, the model predicted progression to ophthalmopathy a median of roughly 6.5 months before onset, with roughly 68% sensitivity and 72.22% specificity. Sample size was not statistically predetermined, and investigators were not blinded to group allocation. In cross-validation, a model built on a 13 V-J signature told ophthalmopathy apart from stable hyperthyroidism with 85% to 90% sensitivity and roughly 81% specificity, and in testing the same model reached 80%/75%.

Of note for this clonotype: The antigen it binds to is not known. Base-call qualities are not available, and no considerably larger clone is one nucleotide away.

Relative to germline, V is missing 6 bases and J is missing 3 bases, with 4 bases of the junction outside any gene match. For CDR1 and CDR2, the germline V gene lists SGHTA and FQGNSA. Its CDR3 holds 14 amino acids, cysteine through phenylalanine. Left in the record is the CDR3 DNA by itself, 42 bases read in frame from the first base. The TCR beta CDR3 regions were amplified from the RNA transcripts. The first round of RT-PCR for the TCR CDR3 was performed with the HTBI primer set and the Qiagen OneStep RT-PCR kit. Libraries were constructed in a second round of multiplex PCR, after which size selection and purification were performed. Libraries were sequenced paired-end with 100 bp reads on an Illumina HiSeq2000. The paper's processing steps were these. Raw data were processed with SOAPnuke, discarding reads with adapters, uncalled bases, mean Phred below 15, or no exact constant-primer or identifier match. High-quality paired reads were merged with COPE v1.2.5, and unique nucleotide sequences were defined as clonotypes. MiTCR v1.1 was used to align clonotypes to the IMGT TRBV, TRBD and TRBJ reference segments. The analysis included only V-J combinations with a frequency above 0.0001, which together covered 99% to 99.2% of the repertoires. The TCS score was defined as the ratio of F50 (clonal expansion) to E x V (chaos), calculated using BLOSUM62-based TCRdist between CDR3 peptides within each V-J. Welch's t-statistics and random forest reduced roughly 500 V-J features to 10 to 15, which were used in a naive Bayes classifier (R e1071). Clones were called with MiXCR by TCRdb after fastp trimmed the public reads at Q25, and only in-frame beta chains were retained. Rows are combined by CDR3 protein, so each entry shows the most common genes and DNA. These V and J calls rely on TCRdb rather than the paper's analysis. The sample includes about 720,000 distinct CDR3 sequences, with about a sixth observed a single time. Approximately 8.4% of the sample is held by the ten biggest clonotypes.

Graves' hyperthyroidism was defined as stable when no progression to ophthalmopathy occurred over 18 months of follow-up. Hyperthyroidism patients were newly diagnosed, had a disease duration of under 2 months, and were aged 18 to 65 years. Any patient with an uncontrolled infection, another autoimmune disease, pregnancy or lactation was excluded. Diagnoses relied on clinical symptoms, serum thyroxine and TRAb, thyroid ultrasound and orbital computed tomography. PBMCs were isolated from approximately 10 ml of fresh peripheral blood by Ficoll-Paque density gradient centrifugation. Total RNA was extracted using Trizol reagent, and RNA quality was assessed on an Agilent 2100 Bioanalyzer.

The specimen was blood. The sequence derives from a young man with Graves' hyperthyroidism. The sequence is built from TRBV7-2 and TRBJ2-1; TRBD2 matches 8 bases in the middle. The CDR3 amino acid sequence is: CASRPAGGYNEQFF. The DNA reads as follows: TGTGCCAGCAGACCCGCGGGGGGCTACAATGAGCAGTTCTTC. The CDR3 plus the reference TRBV7-2 and TRBJ2-1 genes for the other parts give the full variable domain: GAGVSQSPSNKVTEKGKDVELRCDPISGHTALYWYRQSLGQGLEFLIYFQGNSAPDKSGLPSDRFSAERTGGSVSTLTIQRTQQEDSAVYLCASRPAGGYNEQFFGPGTRLTVL.